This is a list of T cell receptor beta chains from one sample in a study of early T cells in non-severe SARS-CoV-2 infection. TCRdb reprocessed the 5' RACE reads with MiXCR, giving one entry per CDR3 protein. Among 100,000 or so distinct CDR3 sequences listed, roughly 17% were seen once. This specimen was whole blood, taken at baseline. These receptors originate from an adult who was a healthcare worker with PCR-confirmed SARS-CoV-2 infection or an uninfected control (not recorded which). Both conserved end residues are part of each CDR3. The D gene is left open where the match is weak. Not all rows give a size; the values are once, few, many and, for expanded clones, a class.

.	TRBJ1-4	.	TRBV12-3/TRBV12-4	TGTGCCAGCAGCCCGGGACGTCGAGAACCGGATGAAAAACTGTTTTTT	CASSPGRREPDEKLFF
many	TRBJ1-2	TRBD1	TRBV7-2	TGTGCCAGCAGCTTAAGGGACAGAAGGAACTATGGCTACACCTTC	CASSLRDRRNYGYTF
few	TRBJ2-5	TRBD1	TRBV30	TGTGCCGGGAGACAGGGGCTAGAGACCCAGTACTTC	CAGRQGLETQYF
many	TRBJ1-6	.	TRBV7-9	TGTGCCAGCAGCTTGGGCAGTGATTCACCCCTCCACTTT	CASSLGSDSPLHF
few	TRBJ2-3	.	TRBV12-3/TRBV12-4	TGTGCCAGCAGAACGCGTGGGAACACAGATACGCAGTATTTT	CASRTRGNTDTQYF
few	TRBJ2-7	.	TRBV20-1	TGCAGTGCTAGTGCTCCGGGCGAGCAGTACTTC	CSASAPGEQYF
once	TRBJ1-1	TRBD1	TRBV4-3	TGCGCCAGCAGCCAAGAGTTAAGGGGGCTGGGTTTCTTT	CASSQELRGLGFF
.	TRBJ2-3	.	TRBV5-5	TGTGCCAGCAGCTGGCCCCTAGATACGCAGTATTTT	CASSWPLDTQYF
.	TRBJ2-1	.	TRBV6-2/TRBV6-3	TGTGCCAGCAGCCCTAACGACAATGAGCAGTTCTTC	CASSPNDNEQFF
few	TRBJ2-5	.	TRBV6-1	TGTGCCAGCAGTGAAGGTCCCGCGGAGACCCAGTACTTC	CASSEGPAETQYF
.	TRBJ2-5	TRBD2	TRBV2	TGTGCCAGCAGTGAAGCGACTAGCTCGGGAGAGACCCAGTACTTC	CASSEATSSGETQYF
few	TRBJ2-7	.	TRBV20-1	TGCAGTGCATCGAGCGACCCCTACGAGCAGTACTTC	CSASSDPYEQYF
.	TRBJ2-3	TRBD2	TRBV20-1	TGCAGTGCTAGTAAGCGGGAGGGCCAGACAGATACGCAGTATTTT	CSASKREGQTDTQYF
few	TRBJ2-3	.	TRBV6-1	TGTGCCAGCAGTGATTGGGGGGTGGGCACAGATACGCAGTATTTT	CASSDWGVGTDTQYF
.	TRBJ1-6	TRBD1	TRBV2	TGTGCCAGCAAAATAACAGGGGATTCACCCCTCCACTTT	CASKITGDSPLHF
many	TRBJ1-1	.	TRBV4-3	TGCGCCAGCAGCCAAGACAGCTTCCAGGCTGAAGCTTTCTTT	CASSQDSFQAEAFF
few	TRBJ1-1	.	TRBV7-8	TGTGCCAGCAGCCCCGGGAATCCGAACACTGAAGCTTTCTTT	CASSPGNPNTEAFF
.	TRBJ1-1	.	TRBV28	TGTGCCAGTGGGGAATTTCTGAACACTGAAGCTTTCTTT	CASGEFLNTEAFF
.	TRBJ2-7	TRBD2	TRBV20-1	TGCAGTGCTATAAGGGGACTAGCGGGATACGAGCAGTACTTC	CSAIRGLAGYEQYF
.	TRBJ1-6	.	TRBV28	TGTGCCAGTAGGGGAAAAAAAGGACTTCCCGGCAGCTCCTATAATTCACCCCTCCACTTT	CASRGKKGLPGSSYNSPLHF
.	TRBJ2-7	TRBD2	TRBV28	TGTGCCAGCAGTTTAGGGCTAGCGGGGTACTACGAGCAGTACTTC	CASSLGLAGYYEQYF
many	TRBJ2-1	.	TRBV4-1	TGCGCCAGCAGCCTGGACTACTACAATGAGCAGTTCTTC	CASSLDYYNEQFF
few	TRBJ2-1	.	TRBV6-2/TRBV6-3	TGTGCCAGCAGTTACTCTCCTGGTGAGCAGTTCTTC	CASSYSPGEQFF
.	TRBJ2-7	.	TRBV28	TGTGCCAGCAGTTTAGGTCCGGACGAGCAGTACTTC	CASSLGPDEQYF
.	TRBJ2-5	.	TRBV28	TGTGCCAGCAGCCGACCGGGACTTACTTCAGAGACCCAGTACTTC	CASSRPGLTSETQYF
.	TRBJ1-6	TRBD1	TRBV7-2	TGTGCCAGCAGCCTACATCCGGGACAGGCGAATTCACCCCTCCACTTT	CASSLHPGQANSPLHF
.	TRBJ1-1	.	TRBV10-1	TGCGCCAGCAGTGAGTACAGTAACACTGAAGCTTTCTTT	CASSEYSNTEAFF
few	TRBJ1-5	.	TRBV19	TGTGCCAGATCCCCGGGACGGAGAAGCAATCAGCCCCAGCATTTT	CARSPGRRSNQPQHF
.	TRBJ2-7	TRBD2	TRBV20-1	TGCAGTGCTACCTCACTCCCCGGGACTAGCGGGAGTGGTTACGAGCAGTACTTC	CSATSLPGTSGSGYEQYF
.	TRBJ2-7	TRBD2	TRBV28	TGTGCCAGCAGTTTAGGGCGGGAGGACCCCTACGAGCAGTACTTC	CASSLGREDPYEQYF
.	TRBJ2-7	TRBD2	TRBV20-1	TGCAGTGCTTGGAGGCTAGCGGGAGGGAACGAGCAGTACTTC	CSAWRLAGGNEQYF
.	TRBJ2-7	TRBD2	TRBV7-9	TGTGCCAGCAGCTTAGATTATGGGGCGGGAGGTGCCTACGAGCAGTACTTC	CASSLDYGAGGAYEQYF
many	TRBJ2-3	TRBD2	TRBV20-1	TGCAGTGCTTCGTATAGCGGGAGCGGGACAGATACGCAGTATTTT	CSASYSGSGTDTQYF
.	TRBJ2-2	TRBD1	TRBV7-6	TGTGCCAGCAGCAGACGACAGGGATCGAACACCGGGGAGCTGTTTTTT	CASSRRQGSNTGELFF
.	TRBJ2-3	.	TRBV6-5	TGTGCCAGCAGTTCCCTTACTAGCCCCCTTTCGGATACGCAGTATTTT	CASSSLTSPLSDTQYF
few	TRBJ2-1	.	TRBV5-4	TGTGCCAGCAGCCCCAACAGGGACCATGAGCAGTTCTTC	CASSPNRDHEQFF
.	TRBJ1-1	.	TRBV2	TGTGCCAGCAGAATGGACCGATGGAACACTGAAGCTTTCTTT	CASRMDRWNTEAFF
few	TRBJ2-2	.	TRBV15	TGTGCCACCGAGACAGAGAACACCGGGGAGCTGTTTTTT	CATETENTGELFF
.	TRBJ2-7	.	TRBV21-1	TGTGCCAGCAGCATCTTAAGAGCCTACGAGCAGTACTTC	CASSILRAYEQYF
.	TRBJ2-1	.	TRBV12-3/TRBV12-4	TGTGCCAGCAGTTATGCTAGCGTCCAGTGGGAGCAGTTCTTC	CASSYASVQWEQFF
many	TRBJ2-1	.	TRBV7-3	TGTGCCAGCAGCTTAAACGGGGAGGACAGGAAATACAATGAGCAGTTCTTC	CASSLNGEDRKYNEQFF
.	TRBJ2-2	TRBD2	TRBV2	TGTGCCAGCAGTGACCCCGACGGACTAGCGAACACCGGGGAGCTGTTTTTT	CASSDPDGLANTGELFF
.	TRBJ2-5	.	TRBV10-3	TGTGCCATCAGGGAGTCCTGGGGCAGGGAAGAGACCCAGTACTTC	CAIRESWGREETQYF
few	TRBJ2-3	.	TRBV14	TGTGCCAGCAGCCAATCCGCCCTCCGCACAGATACGCAGTATTTT	CASSQSALRTDTQYF
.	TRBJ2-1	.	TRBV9	TGTGCCAGCTCCGATGACGGGTACAATGAGCAGTTCTTC	CASSDDGYNEQFF
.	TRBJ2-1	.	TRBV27	TGTGCCAGCAGGCCCGGGACCAGTCGCTTTGGGGGCAATGAGCAGTTCTTC	CASRPGTSRFGGNEQFF
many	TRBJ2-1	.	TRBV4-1	TGCGCCAGCAGCCAACAGACGGGTAATGAGCAGTTCTTC	CASSQQTGNEQFF
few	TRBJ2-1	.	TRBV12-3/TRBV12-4	TGTGCCAGCAGTTTCGGGCCCAGGGGCGCGGGCGCTTACAATGAGCAGTTCTTC	CASSFGPRGAGAYNEQFF
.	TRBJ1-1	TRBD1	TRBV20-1	TGCAGTGTTAAGGGGACAGGCGAAACTGAAGCTTTCTTT	CSVKGTGETEAFF
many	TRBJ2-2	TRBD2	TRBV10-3	TGTGCCATCAGTGAGTCGAAGCGGGAGCCCCGCACCGGGGAGCTGTTTTTT	CAISESKREPRTGELFF
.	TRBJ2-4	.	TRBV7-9	TGTGCCAGCAGCCGAGACTCTCTCCTCGGCATTCAGTACTTC	CASSRDSLLGIQYF
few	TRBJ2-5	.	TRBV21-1	TGTGCCAGCAGCTCCGAGGCGCAGCGGGGCCAAGAGACCCAGTACTTC	CASSSEAQRGQETQYF
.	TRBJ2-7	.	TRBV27	TGTGCCATCCTACCCGGACAGTCCTACGAGCAGTACTTC	CAILPGQSYEQYF
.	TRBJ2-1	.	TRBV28	TGTGCCAGCAGTTCCCAGCTTAGCGGCCCTCAGTTCTTC	CASSSQLSGPQFF
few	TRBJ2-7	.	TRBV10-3	TGTGCCATCAGTGCCGCTACAAACTCCTACGAGCAGTACTTC	CAISAATNSYEQYF